Shown below are 32 T cell receptor beta chains from a single sample sequenced in a study of blood T cell repertoires in COVID-19. The protocol was immunoSEQ multiplex PCR, while the TCRdb copy is restricted to in-frame clones and leaves out a portion. This sample has approximately 100,000 clones; 85% to 90% occur once, and the top ten carry approximately 1.1%. Source material: peripheral blood. Every receptor here comes from a human donor in a cohort sampled during active COVID-19.

The chain recombines TRBV19 with TRBJ1-2; 9 nucleotides agree with TRBD1. Germline V lookup: CDR1 LNHDA, CDR2 SQIVND (reference sequence). With 4 bases clipped from V and 1 base from J, the junction kept 4 bases outside the gene matches. The CDR3 has 15 residues. The CDR3 bases are TGTGCCAGTAGTAAGACAGGGGGGTTTAACTATGGCTACACCTTC. Translated, it gives CASSKTGGFNYGYTF.

The rearrangement joins TRBV5-1 to TRBJ2-3, with TRBD1 as a possible D gene (6 bases). CDR3 size: 12 residues. The ends were cut back, 0 bases at V and 14 bases at J, with 13 bases in the middle. CDR1 and CDR2 from the germline V gene are SGHRS and YFSETQ. CDR3 nucleotide sequence: TGCGCCAGCAGCTTGGGCGCAGGGGCATGGTATTTT. It translates to CASSLGAGAWYF.

The chain carries TRBV7-2 and TRBJ2-2, with 8 bases that match TRBD1. The CDR3 consists of 14 residues. V was pared by 5 bases and J by 15 bases, with 14 bases of the junction left unmatched. CDR1 is SGHTA, CDR2 FQGNSA, per germline. CDR3 in amino acids: CASSINRGQGSVFF. The CDR3 DNA reads as TGTGCCAGCAGCATAAATCGAGGACAGGGTTCGGTGTTTTTT.

The J gene is TRBJ1-2, the V gene TRBV14, with a tentative D call TRBD1 (5 bases). CDR1 is SGHDN and CDR2 is FVKESK in the germline V gene. Trimming shortened V by 4 bases and J by 6 bases, and 18 bases separated the two germline ends. This CDR3 is built from 15 residues. The CDR3 region is CASSRVGGDPHGYTF. CDR3 bases: TGTGCCAGCAGCCGAGTGGGCGGGGACCCCCATGGCTACACCTTC.

The V gene is TRBV7-2, the J gene TRBJ2-3, with 10 bases aligning to TRBD2. Germline loops: CDR1 SGHTA, CDR2 FQGNSA. Trimming removed 2 bases from V and 0 bases from J; junction bases left unmatched: 8. This CDR3 region has 18 residues. This chain's CDR3 is CASSLRVTSGYSTDTQYF. Here the CDR3 DNA reads TGTGCCAGCAGCTTACGGGTGACTAGCGGGTATAGCACAGATACGCAGTATTTT.

The CDR3 is CASTLQDNYGYTF. The CDR3 nucleotides are TGTGCCAGCACCTTACAGGATAACTATGGCTACACCTTC. The chain links TRBV5-5 to TRBJ1-2, with D tentatively TRBD1 (5 bases). In germline, CDR1 is SGHKS, CDR2 YYEKEE (reference sequence). CDR3 length: 13 residues. Trimming shortened V by 6 bases and J by 1 base, and 10 bases separated the two germline ends.

V is TRBV7-3 and J is TRBJ2-1, with D possibly matching TRBD2 (5 bases). Trimming took off 1 base at V and 5 bases at J, with 9 bases between the two ends. Germline CDR1 reads SGHTA; CDR2 reads FQGTGA. The CDR3 covers 14 residues. The CDR3 sequence: CASSLSPSNNEQFF. The DNA of the CDR3 is TGTGCCAGCAGCTTAAGTCCTAGCAACAATGAGCAGTTCTTC.

The chain carries TRBV2 and TRBJ1-4; D gene unclear. Trimming pared 10 bases from V and 7 bases from J, leaving 13 bases between. Per the germline V gene, CDR1 is SNHLY and CDR2 is FYNNEI. The CDR3 has 12 amino acids. The CDR3 bases are TGTGCCACCGGGTCCGAGGGTGAAAAACTGTTTTTT. This translates into CATGSEGEKLFF.

The J gene is TRBJ2-2, the V gene TRBV7-3; TRBD2 matches 9 bases. This CDR3 has 16 residues. With V trimmed by 4 bases and J by 4 bases, 7 bases remained unmatched. Per germline, CDR1 SGHTA and CDR2 FQGTGA. This CDR3 is CASSSSSGKGTGELFF. The CDR3, as DNA: TGTGCCAGCAGCTCCTCTAGCGGGAAGGGCACCGGGGAGCTGTTTTTT. Variable domain in full (rest from reference TRBV7-3 and TRBJ2-2): GAGVSQTPSNKVTEKGKYVELRCDPISGHTALYWYRQSLGQGPEFLIYFQGTGAADDSGLPNDRFFAVRPEGSVSTLKIQRTERGDSAVYLCASSSSSGKGTGELFFGEGSRLTVL.

The rearrangement joins TRBV12-3 or TRBV12-4 to TRBJ1-2; D gene unclear. The V end lost 6 bases, the J end lost 4 bases, and 9 bases lay between the germline ends. The CDR3 covers 12 residues. CDR3 in DNA: TGTGCCAGCAGCCCAGGACTCTATGGCTACACCTTC. Its translation: CASSPGLYGYTF.

This clone was recorded a few times. The rearrangement joins TRBV5-4 to TRBJ2-2; 10 bases fit TRBD2. The J segment lost 2 bases and the V segment lost 4 bases, leaving 2 bases of the junction unmatched. CDR1 and CDR2 from the germline V gene are SGHNT and YYREEE (reference sequence). CDR3 length: 15 residues. CDR3 sequence (DNA): TGTGCCAGCAGCCCTAGCGGGGGTAACACCGGGGAGCTGTTTTTT. Translated, it gives CASSPSGGNTGELFF. The variable domain in full, with the rest retrieved from reference TRBV5-4 and TRBJ2-2, is ETGVTQSPTHLIKTRGQQVTLRCSSQSGHNTVSWYQQALGQGPQFIFQYYREEENGRGNFPPRFSGLQFPNYSSELNVNALELDDSALYLCASSPSGGNTGELFFGEGSRLTVL.

The gene calls are TRBV24-1 and TRBJ1-5; the D is unclear. The CDR3 runs 16 residues. V lost 4 bases and J lost 4, with 16 bases in between. Per germline, CDR1 KGHDR and CDR2 SFDVKD. The CDR3 spells CATSDIKQQWNQPQHF. The CDR3 DNA follows: TGTGCCACCAGTGACATAAAACAGCAGTGGAATCAGCCCCAGCATTTT.

The chain carries TRBV5-6 and TRBJ2-7; 12 nucleotides match TRBD1. The V and J ends lost 4 bases and 2 bases, in that order; junction bases with no gene match: 4. The CDR3 totals 15 residues. Germline V gene lookup returns CDR1 SGHDT and CDR2 YYEEEE. This CDR3 is CASSPGQGAPYEQYF. Here the CDR3 DNA reads TGTGCCAGCAGCCCGGGACAGGGGGCACCCTACGAGCAGTACTTC.

The rearrangement joins TRBV19 to TRBJ2-7, with TRBD1 matching over 8 bases. The V gene end was trimmed by 5 bases and the J gene end by 2 bases; junction bases not matched to a gene: 8. The CDR3 has 15 residues. Germline V gives CDR1 LNHDA, CDR2 SQIVND (reference sequence). CDR3 sequence: CASSSLLTGAYEQYF. CDR3 in DNA: TGTGCCAGTAGTTCCCTTCTGACAGGGGCCTACGAGCAGTACTTC.

The V gene is TRBV3-1 (or the pseudogene TRBV3-2), the J gene TRBJ1-1, with 7 bases aligning to TRBD1. The V and J ends lost 2 bases and 2 bases, in that order; junction bases with no gene match: 5. The germline gives CDR1 LGHDT, CDR2 YNNKEL (reference sequence). The CDR3 totals 15 residues. The CDR3 region is CASSQSDRFNTEAFF. Here the CDR3 DNA reads TGTGCCAGCAGCCAATCGGACAGGTTTAACACTGAAGCTTTCTTT.

The CDR3 DNA reads TGTGCCAGCAGCTTGGCCCCCTGGGGGGGCTCTGGAAACACCATATATTTT. Amino acid sequence: CASSLAPWGGSGNTIYF. V gene TRBV5-4 combines with J gene TRBJ1-3; D possibly corresponds to TRBD1 (5 bases). The length of the CDR3 is 17 residues. Germline V lookup: CDR1 SGHNT, CDR2 YYREEE (reference sequence). Between the trimmed V and J ends, which lost 0 bases and 0 bases, there was a span of 13 bases.

This clone was recorded a few times. The V and J genes are TRBV10-3 and TRBJ2-5; 7 nucleotides line up with TRBD1. Germline values: CDR1 ENHRY, CDR2 SYGVKD. V gave up 8 bases and J gave up 5 bases; unmatched junction bases: 17. The CDR3 has 16 residues. Here the CDR3 reads CAISRTAQGIGETQYF. The CDR3, as DNA: TGTGCCATCTCGCGAACAGCACAGGGGATCGGGGAGACCCAGTACTTC.

This clone was counted once. The J gene is TRBJ2-3, the V gene TRBV29-1; 11 bases line up with TRBD2. V dropped 3 bases and J dropped 2; count of bases not matched to a gene: 7. The CDR3 covers 16 residues. From germline, CDR1 is SQVTM and CDR2 ANQGSEA. CDR3 bases: TGCAGCGTTGATTCCCTAGCGGGGGGCCTCACAGATACGCAGTATTTT. Residues: CSVDSLAGGLTDTQYF.

The rearrangement joins TRBV9 to TRBJ1-1; a weak D match, TRBD1 (6 bases). The CDR3 consists of 15 residues. The V gene's germline CDR1 is SGDLS and CDR2 YYNGEE. Trimming removed 3 bases from V and 3 bases from J, with 15 bases in between. The CDR3 region is CASSDTGAGDTEAFF. The CDR3 coding sequence is TGTGCCAGCAGCGACACCGGGGCAGGGGACACTGAAGCTTTCTTT.

The chain has TRBV15 and TRBJ1-1; possibly TRBD1 for D (5 bases). V was shortened by 5 bases and J by 5 bases, with 15 bases between the two germline ends. Germline CDR1 and CDR2: LNHNV and YYDKDF (reference sequence). This CDR3 contains 14 residues. In DNA, the CDR3 is TGTGCCACCAGCGTCCCTGGGGAGGGGACTGAAGCTTTCTTT. Protein sequence: CATSVPGEGTEAFF.

The chain recombines TRBV6-1 with TRBJ1-1; D is possibly TRBD1 (5 bases). The germline V gene has CDR1 MNHNS and CDR2 SASEGT. V gave up 3 bases and J gave up 2 bases, with 16 bases separating them. The CDR3 totals 16 residues. The CDR3 coding sequence is TGTGCCAGCAGTGATAAAAGGGGCAGATTCAACACTGAAGCTTTCTTT. Its translation is CASSDKRGRFNTEAFF.

The chain links TRBV9 to TRBJ2-1, with 9 positions matching TRBD2. Looked up from germline, CDR1 is SGDLS and CDR2 is YYNGEE. The CDR3 spans 15 residues. V dropped 0 bases and J dropped 6; count of bases not matched to a gene: 4. CDR3 nucleotides: TGTGCCAGCAGCGTAGATTCTAGCGGGATCAATGAGCAGTTCTTC. Translation: CASSVDSSGINEQFF.

The V and J genes are TRBV29-1 and TRBJ2-5, with 11 bases aligning to TRBD2. The CDR3 length is 16 residues. The V gene end was trimmed by 3 bases and the J gene end by 1 base; junction bases not matched to a gene: 7. CDR1 and CDR2 (germline): SQVTM, ANQGSEA. CDR3 nucleotides: TGCAGCGTTGATCCTCCTAGCGGGGGGCTCCAAGAGACCCAGTACTTC. It specifies CSVDPPSGGLQETQYF.

In DNA, the CDR3 is TGTGCCAGCAGTGAACAACTCACCACAGATACGCAGTATTTT. Amino acid sequence: CASSEQLTTDTQYF. V gene TRBV2 combines with J gene TRBJ2-3; D not certain. Trimming shortened V by 2 bases and J by 2 bases, and 8 bases separated the two germline ends. Germline CDR1 SNHLY, CDR2 FYNNEI. This CDR3 has 14 amino acids.

The genes are TRBV4-2 and TRBJ2-4; no definite D call. This CDR3 has 12 amino acids. CDR1 is LGHNA and CDR2 is YNFKEQ in the germline V gene. V lost 1 base to trimming and J lost 10 bases, with 8 bases between them. CDR3: CASSQAGRIQYF. DNA of the CDR3: TGTGCCAGCAGCCAAGCAGGTCGGATTCAGTACTTC.

The V and J genes are TRBV5-4 and TRBJ1-2, with D possibly TRBD1 on 6 matching bases. CDR1 is SGHNT, CDR2 YYREEE, per germline (reference sequence). This CDR3 contains 13 residues. The V gene lost 4 bases and the J gene lost 4 bases, with 11 bases spanning the gap. CDR3 in amino acids: CASSPLTGYGYTF. In DNA, the CDR3 is TGTGCCAGCAGCCCACTGACAGGCTATGGCTACACCTTC.

In its sample, this clone was seen a few times. V is TRBV11-3 and J is TRBJ2-7, with 8 bases lining up with TRBD2. CDR3 length: 15 amino acids. Unmatched junction bases numbered 7, after V lost 3 bases and J lost 3 bases. The germline CDR1 and CDR2 sequences are SGHNT and YENEEA. The CDR3 spells CASSFRGGTFYEQYF. The CDR3 nucleotides are TGTGCCAGCAGCTTTCGGGGGGGAACATTCTACGAGCAGTACTTC.

This clone has a handful of counts. The chain combines TRBV5-1 with TRBJ2-7; 10 positions agree with TRBD2. V gave up 0 bases and J gave up 4 bases; unmatched junction bases: 7. The CDR3 contains 16 residues. CDR1 and CDR2 from the germline V gene are SGHRS and YFSETQ. The CDR3 region has the DNA TGCGCCAGCAGCTTGGGCCTAGCGGGAGCGCAGTACGAGCAGTACTTC. Translation: CASSLGLAGAQYEQYF.

J is TRBJ1-4 and V is TRBV5-1; possibly TRBD1 for D (6 bases). The V end lost 3 bases, the J end lost 1 base, and 13 bases lay between the germline ends. Germline CDR1 SGHRS, CDR2 YFSETQ. The length of the CDR3 is 16 residues. CDR3 residues: CASSSRQVGTNEKLFF. The CDR3 DNA is TGCGCCAGCAGCTCGAGACAGGTCGGAACTAATGAAAAACTGTTTTTT.

Only one count was recorded for this clone. The chain carries TRBV6-5 and TRBJ2-7; 9 bases map to TRBD2. The germline V gene encodes CDR1 MNHEY and CDR2 SVGAGI. The V gene end was trimmed by 0 bases and the J gene end by 9 bases; junction bases not matched to a gene: 12. The CDR3 has 16 residues. The CDR3 is CASSYSKLRGGHGQYF. Here the CDR3 DNA reads TGTGCCAGCAGTTACTCGAAATTGCGGGGGGGCCATGGGCAGTACTTC.

The V call is TRBV6-1, the J call TRBJ1-4; D is possibly TRBD1 (5 bases). The CDR3 is 15 amino acids. Per the germline V gene, CDR1 is MNHNS and CDR2 is SASEGT. Trimming stripped 2 bases from V and 8 bases from J, with 15 bases between. CDR3 amino acids: CASSESRRGREKLFF. The CDR3 DNA sequence: TGTGCCAGCAGTGAAAGCCGACGGGGGAGGGAAAAACTGTTTTTT.

The chain uses TRBV4-3 and TRBJ1-1; D not certain. V lost 0 bases to trimming and J lost 5 bases, with 7 bases between them. This CDR3 has 13 amino acids. Germline lookup yields CDR1 LGHNA and CDR2 YSLEER. The CDR3 here is CASSQDRLTEAFF. CDR3 bases: TGCGCCAGCAGCCAAGACAGGCTGACTGAAGCTTTCTTT.